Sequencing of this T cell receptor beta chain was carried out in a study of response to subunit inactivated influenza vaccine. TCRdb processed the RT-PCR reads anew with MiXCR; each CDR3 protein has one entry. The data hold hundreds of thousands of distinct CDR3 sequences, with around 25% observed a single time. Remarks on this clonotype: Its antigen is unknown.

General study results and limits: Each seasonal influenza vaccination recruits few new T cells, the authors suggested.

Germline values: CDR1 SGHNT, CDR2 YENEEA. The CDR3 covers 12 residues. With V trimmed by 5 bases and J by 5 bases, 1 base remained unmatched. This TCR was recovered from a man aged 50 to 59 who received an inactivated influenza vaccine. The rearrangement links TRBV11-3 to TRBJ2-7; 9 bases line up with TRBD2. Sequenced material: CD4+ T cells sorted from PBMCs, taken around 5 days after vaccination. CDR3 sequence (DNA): TGTGCCAGCAGCGGGACTAGCCACGAGCAGTACTTC. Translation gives CASSGTSHEQYF.